The present T cell receptor (beta chain) was sequenced within a study of blood T cell repertoires in COVID-19. Between the trimmed V and J ends, which lost 2 bases and 3 bases, there was a span of 19 bases. Per the germline V gene, CDR1 is GTSNPN and CDR2 is SVGIG (reference sequence). This CDR3 is 16 amino acids long. Only in-frame clones appear in the TCRdb table, and some are missing; sequencing was by immunoSEQ multiplex PCR. The table includes fewer than 250,000 clones, 84% detected once. This chain links TRBV30 with TRBJ1-1; D is perhaps TRBD1 (6 bases). The sample was PBMCs or T cells enriched from blood (not recorded which). This TCR derives from a man in his 60s who had recovered from COVID-19. The CDR3 coding sequence is TGTGCCTGGAGTCCGACTCGACAGGCCTCGGACACTGAAGCTTTCTTT. Its protein product is CAWSPTRQASDTEAFF.